A single sample gave rise to the 15 T cell receptor beta chains below, sequenced in a study of Graves' ophthalmopathy and Graves' hyperthyroidism. Amplifying from RNA transcripts, the study obtained TCR beta CDR3 regions. HTBI primers were used in a first-round RT-PCR, which preceded a second-round multiplex PCR. TCRdb redid the calling of the multiplex PCR reads with MiXCR, one entry per CDR3 protein. Of about 620,000 distinct CDR3 sequences listed, about 24% are singletons. The material sequenced was peripheral blood. These receptors all come from a woman younger than 35 with stable Graves' hyperthyroidism. Some clones in this sample may be carry-over from other donors' samples.

The CDR3 bases are TGTGCCAGCAGTTTCGGGTCCGATCAGCCCCAGCATTTT. Protein product: CASSFGSDQPQHF. V is TRBV12-3 or TRBV12-4 and J is TRBJ1-5, with unresolved D. Trimming removed 3 bases at V and 5 bases at J, with 8 bases between. The CDR3 extends over 13 amino acids.

By its share, this clonotype is medium-sized. This chain connects TRBV5-1 to TRBJ1-2; TRBD1 aligns across 8 bases. Germline V gives CDR1 SGHRS, CDR2 YFSETQ. V lost 4 bases, J lost 8 bases, and 13 bases stayed unmatched. The CDR3 loop spans 15 amino acids. CDR3 DNA: TGCGCCAGCAGCGGCTGGACAGGGCCCCTTCGGGGCTACACCTTC. Residues: CASSGWTGPLRGYTF.

The CDR3 region is CASSEARVGQETQYF. The CDR3 nucleotides are TGTGCCAGCAGTGAAGCAAGGGTCGGTCAAGAGACCCAGTACTTC. This chain uses TRBV6-1 with TRBJ2-5; D is ambiguous. The V end lost 0 bases, the J end lost 2 bases, and 10 bases lay between the germline ends. The CDR3 contains 15 residues. Germline V lookup: CDR1 MNHNS, CDR2 SASEGT.

This clonotype was seen many times. This chain joins TRBV20-1 and TRBJ2-7, with 12 bases aligning to TRBD2. The CDR3 sequence is 14 residues long. The germline V gene has CDR1 DFQATT and CDR2 SNEGSKA (reference sequence). The trim removed 3 bases at V and 6 bases at J, leaving 6 bases unmatched. The CDR3 DNA reads TGCAGTGCTAGCCTGACTAGCGGGAGTGGCGAGCAGTACTTC. Translated: CSASLTSGSGEQYF.

This clonotype was found a few times. This could be a read error, since a much larger clone is one nucleotide away. The chain combines TRBV12-3 or TRBV12-4 with TRBJ1-1; D ambiguous. The CDR3 is 14 residues long. CDR3 sequence: CASRVTGMNTEACF. DNA for the CDR3: TGTGCCAGCAGGGTGACGGGGATGAACACTGAAGCTTGCTTT.

Ten or more counts support this clonotype. The V gene is TRBV2, the J gene TRBJ1-6; TRBD1 matches 9 bases. This CDR3 has 13 residues. The V and J ends lost 11 bases and 7 bases, in that order; junction bases with no gene match: 6. CDR1 is SNHLY, CDR2 FYNNEI, per germline. DNA of the CDR3: TGTGCCGGAATTGGGACAGGGAATTCACCCCTCCACTTT. Its translation: CAGIGTGNSPLHF.

This clonotype has ten or more counts. The chain is built from TRBV12-3 or TRBV12-4 and TRBJ1-1; 8 bases fit TRBD1. This CDR3 spans 14 amino acids. The ends lost 3 bases at V and 5 bases at J; junction bases unmatched: 5. In DNA, the CDR3 is TGTGCCAGCAGTTTCGCCAGGGGGCGTACTGAAGCTTTCTTT. Translating gives CASSFARGRTEAFF.

This clonotype was seen ten or more times. This sequence joins TRBV7-2 and TRBJ2-7, with 7 bases aligning to TRBD1. From germline, CDR1 is SGHTA and CDR2 FQGNSA. This CDR3 is built from 14 residues. V lost 5 bases to trimming and J lost 0 bases; unmatched junction nucleotides: 4. The CDR3 region has the DNA TGTGCCAGCAGCCCGGGACAGACCTCCTACGAGCAGTACTTC. Translated, it gives CASSPGQTSYEQYF.

The chain uses TRBV28 and TRBJ1-6, with 7 bases matching TRBD1. The CDR3 length is 13 residues. The V gene's germline CDR1 is MDHEN and CDR2 SYDVKM. The V segment lost 7 bases and the J segment 7 bases; nucleotides outside the gene matches: 4. The CDR3 loop is CASTGDRNSPLHF. For the CDR3, the DNA is TGTGCCAGCACCGGGGACAGAAATTCACCCCTCCACTTT.

This clonotype was seen only a few times. The chain combines TRBV28 with TRBJ2-7; D remains unclear. With 4 bases removed from V and 5 bases from J, the gap between germline ends came to 21 bases. CDR1 is MDHEN and CDR2 is SYDVKM in the germline V gene. The CDR3 covers 16 residues. The CDR3 DNA reads TGTGCCAGCAGTTCCTACGCCCGGGCCTCGCCCCACGAGCAGTACTTC. This encodes CASSSYARASPHEQYF.

This chain connects TRBV11-2 to TRBJ1-5; TRBD1 aligns across 8 bases. Germline V gene lookup returns CDR1 SGHAT and CDR2 FQNNGV. This CDR3 is built from 16 residues. With 5 bases clipped from V and 7 bases from J, the junction kept 13 bases outside the gene matches. Written as DNA, the CDR3 is TGTGCCAGCAGCCCGGACAGACAGGGGTTAAGGCAGCCCCAGCATTTT. It encodes CASSPDRQGLRQPQHF.

This rearrangement joins TRBV30 to TRBJ2-7; tentatively, D is TRBD2 (5 bases). CDR1 is GTSNPN, CDR2 SVGIG, per germline (reference sequence). The CDR3 loop spans 14 amino acids. The V end lost 5 bases, the J end lost 7 bases, and 21 bases lay between the germline ends. CDR3 nucleotides: TGTGCCTGGGTTTCGTGGGCCGGAGAGCGGGAGCAGTACTTC. As protein: CAWVSWAGEREQYF.

The sample holds many counts of this clonotype. The rearrangement uses TRBV6-5 and TRBJ1-1; unclear D gene. The CDR3 runs 15 residues. Germline CDR1 reads MNHEY; CDR2 reads SVGAGI. Trimming shortened V by 0 bases and J by 1 base, and 9 bases separated the two germline ends. The CDR3 is CASSYSIDGNTEAFF. CDR3 nucleotides: TGTGCCAGCAGTTACTCTATCGACGGGAACACTGAAGCTTTCTTT.

This clonotype was detected a few times. V is TRBV30 and J is TRBJ1-4; TRBD1 matches at 8 bases. CDR1 is GTSNPN, CDR2 SVGIG, per germline (reference sequence). J was trimmed by 3 bases and V by 4 bases; bases with no gene match: 10. The CDR3 sequence is 16 residues long. Here the CDR3 DNA reads TGTGCCTGGACTAGACAGGGGACCTCTTCTAATGAAAAACTGTTTTTT. Translation: CAWTRQGTSSNEKLFF.

There are many counts of this clonotype. The CDR3 DNA reads TGTGCCTGGAGTGTACTTGGATTCAGCGGAGAGACCCAGTACTTC. Amino acids: CAWSVLGFSGETQYF. The chain carries TRBV30 and TRBJ2-5, with a tentative D call TRBD2 (5 bases). Germline lookup yields CDR1 GTSNPN and CDR2 SVGIG (reference sequence). The CDR3 totals 15 residues. Deletions cut 0 bases from V and 4 bases from J, with 15 bases between.